This T cell receptor (beta chain) was found in a study of T cell responses to AZD1222 COVID-19 vaccine. Study-level information: The study pooled second doses at about 4 or about 12 weeks.

Regarding the study as a whole: The donors showed a predominance of white British ancestry and of females, with possible underestimation of clonal diversity. Targets within unmutated variant regions were reportedly found for nearly half of spike-specific TCRs. Receipt of two AZD1222 doses was followed by a rise in Spike-specific TCR breadth and depth.

Generated by immunoSEQ multiplex PCR, the TCRdb table keeps only in-frame clones and is missing some. The table records some 150,000 clones, 80% to 90% of them present only once. A word on this clone: Its cognate antigen is unknown.

The receptor comes from an adult in good health. The source material was peripheral blood, sampled on day 0 of AZD1222 vaccination.

CDR3: CASSVPSYGNTIYF. In DNA, the CDR3 is TGTGCCAGCAGTGTCCCAAGTTACGGAAACACCATATATTTT. V usage is TRBV25-1 and J usage is TRBJ1-3; D gene uncertain. The CDR3 runs to 14 residues. CDR1 is MGHDK, CDR2 SYGVNS, per germline. The germline V and J ends were trimmed by 4 bases and 4 bases, with 11 bases remaining between them.